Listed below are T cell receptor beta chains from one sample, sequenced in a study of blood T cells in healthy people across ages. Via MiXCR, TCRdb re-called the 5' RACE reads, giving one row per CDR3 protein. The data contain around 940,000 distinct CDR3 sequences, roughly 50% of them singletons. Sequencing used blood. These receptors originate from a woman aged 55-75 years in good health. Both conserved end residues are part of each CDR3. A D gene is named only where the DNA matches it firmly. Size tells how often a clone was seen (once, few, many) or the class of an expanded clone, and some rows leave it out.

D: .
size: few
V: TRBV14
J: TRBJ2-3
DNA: TGTGCCAGCAGCCAAGTGACGGGAGCCGTGATTTATACGCAGTATTTT
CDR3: CASSQVTGAVIYTQYF

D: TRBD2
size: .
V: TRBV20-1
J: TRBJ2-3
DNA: TGCAGTGCTAGAGATCAAAGCGGGAGTCCCGATACGCAGTATTTT
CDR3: CSARDQSGSPDTQYF

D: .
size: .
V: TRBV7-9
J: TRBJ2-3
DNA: TGTGCCAGCAGCTCATATTACTTGGACAACACAGATACGCAGTATTTT
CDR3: CASSSYYLDNTDTQYF

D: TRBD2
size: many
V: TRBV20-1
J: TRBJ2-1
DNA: TGCAGTGCCCGGACTAGCGGGAGTTGGAACAATGAGCAGTTCTTC
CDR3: CSARTSGSWNNEQFF

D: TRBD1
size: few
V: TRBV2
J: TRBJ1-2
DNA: TGTGCCAGCAGTTACGAGACCGGGACAGCCTATGGCTACACCTTC
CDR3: CASSYETGTAYGYTF

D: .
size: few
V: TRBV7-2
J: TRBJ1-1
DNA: TGTGCCAGCAGCTTAGCTCTCGGCGGCACTGAAGCTTTCTTT
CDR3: CASSLALGGTEAFF

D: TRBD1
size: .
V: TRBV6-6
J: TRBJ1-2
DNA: TGTGCCAGCAGTCGTACAGGGGCGGGCTATGGCTACACCTTC
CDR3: CASSRTGAGYGYTF

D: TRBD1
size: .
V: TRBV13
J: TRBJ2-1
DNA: TGTGCCAGCAGCTCAGGGACAGGGGGGGATGAGCAGTTCTTC
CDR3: CASSSGTGGDEQFF

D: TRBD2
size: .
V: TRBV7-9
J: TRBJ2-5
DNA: TGTGCCAGCAGCGCCGTAGCGGGAATTGAGACCCAGTACTTC
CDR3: CASSAVAGIETQYF

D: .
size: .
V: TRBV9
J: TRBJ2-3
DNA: TGTGCCAGCAGCGTAGATCAGGGGGGAGATACGCAGTATTTT
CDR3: CASSVDQGGDTQYF

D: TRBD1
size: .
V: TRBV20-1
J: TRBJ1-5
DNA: TGCAGTGCTAGAAAGGACAGGGGGCGGCAGCCCCAGCATTTT
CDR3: CSARKDRGRQPQHF

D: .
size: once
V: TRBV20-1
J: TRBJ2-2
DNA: TGCAGTGCTAGAGATCCCCGGGGGCACACCGGGGAGCTGTTTTTT
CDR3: CSARDPRGHTGELFF

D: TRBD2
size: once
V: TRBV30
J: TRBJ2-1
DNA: TGTGCCTGGAAATTACCGGGGGGTAATGAGCAGTTCTTC
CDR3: CAWKLPGGNEQFF

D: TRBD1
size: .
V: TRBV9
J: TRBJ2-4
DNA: TGTGCCAGCAGCATAGGGACAGGGGGAAGTGAGCAGTACTTC
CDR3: CASSIGTGGSEQYF

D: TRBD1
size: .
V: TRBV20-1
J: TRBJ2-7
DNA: TGCAGTGCTAGTGACAGGGTCCAAGGCGAGCAGTACTTC
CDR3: CSASDRVQGEQYF

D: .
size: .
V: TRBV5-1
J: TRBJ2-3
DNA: TGCGCCAGCAATTCTTTAGGGGGAGTCACGCAGTATTTT
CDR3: CASNSLGGVTQYF

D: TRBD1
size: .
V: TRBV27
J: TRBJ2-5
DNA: TGTGCCAGTCAGAAAGACAGGGAATCCTACAATGAGCAGTACTTC
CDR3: CASQKDRESYNEQYF

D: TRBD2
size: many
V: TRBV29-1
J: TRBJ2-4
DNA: TGCAGCGTTGAAGGGCGGGAGTATCACATTCAGTACTTC
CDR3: CSVEGREYHIQYF

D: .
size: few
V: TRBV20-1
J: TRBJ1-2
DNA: TGCAGTGCTAGAGAAGTCAGGGCTCGCCTTGGCTACACCTTC
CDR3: CSAREVRARLGYTF

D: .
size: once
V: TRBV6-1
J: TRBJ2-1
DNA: TGTGCCAGCAGTGAAAATTTGGTCTCGCAGTTCTTC
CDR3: CASSENLVSQFF

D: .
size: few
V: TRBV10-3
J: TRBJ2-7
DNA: TGTGCCATCGGGACCCGGGAGCCTCCTTACGAGCAGTACTTC
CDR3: CAIGTREPPYEQYF

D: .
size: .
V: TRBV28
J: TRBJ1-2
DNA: TGTGCCAGCAGAAACTGGGGGCGTGGCTACACCTTC
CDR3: CASRNWGRGYTF

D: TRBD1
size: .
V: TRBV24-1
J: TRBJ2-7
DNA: TGTGCCACCAGTGACACCTCCGGGACAGATTACAATGAGCAGTACTTC
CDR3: CATSDTSGTDYNEQYF

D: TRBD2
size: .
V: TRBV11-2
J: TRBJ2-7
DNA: TGTGCCAGCAGCTTAAACGGGGGGGTAGCGGGAGCCCACGAGCAGTACTTC
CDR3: CASSLNGGVAGAHEQYF

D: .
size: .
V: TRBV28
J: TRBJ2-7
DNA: TGTGCCAGCAGTCCAAATGGCGGCAGGGCGGTCGAGCAGTACTTC
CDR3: CASSPNGGRAVEQYF

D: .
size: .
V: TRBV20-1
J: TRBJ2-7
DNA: TGCAGTGCTAGTCCCAAGCACGAGCAGTACTTC
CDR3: CSASPKHEQYF

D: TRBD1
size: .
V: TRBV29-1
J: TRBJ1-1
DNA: TGCAGCGGCTGGGACAGGGGGACTGAAGCTTTCTTT
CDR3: CSGWDRGTEAFF

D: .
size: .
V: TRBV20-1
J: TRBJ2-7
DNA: TGCAGTGCTAGAGGCGAACTAGTGAACAATGAGCAGTACTTC
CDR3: CSARGELVNNEQYF

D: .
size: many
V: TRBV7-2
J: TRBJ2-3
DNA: TGTGCCAGCAGCTTGGCCGGACGGGATACGCAGTATTTT
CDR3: CASSLAGRDTQYF

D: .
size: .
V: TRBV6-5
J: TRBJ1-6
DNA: TGTGCCAGCAGGCTGGATGGGCTAAAATCACCCCTCCACTTT
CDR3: CASRLDGLKSPLHF

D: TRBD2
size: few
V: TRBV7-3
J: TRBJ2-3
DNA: TGTGCCAGCAGCTTAATGGGCGCGGCGGGAGGTCCAGATACGCAGTATTTT
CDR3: CASSLMGAAGGPDTQYF

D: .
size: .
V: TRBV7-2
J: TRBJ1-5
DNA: TGTGCCAGCAGCTTAGTGGGGGCCCGCAATCAGCCCCAGCATTTT
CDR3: CASSLVGARNQPQHF

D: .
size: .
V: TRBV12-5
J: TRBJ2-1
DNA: TGTGCTAGTGGTTTGCAGGGGACTAACAATGAGCAGTTCTTC
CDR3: CASGLQGTNNEQFF

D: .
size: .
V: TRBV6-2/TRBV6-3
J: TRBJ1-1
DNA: TGTGCCAGCACTAAGGGGCTGAACACTGAAGCTTTCTTT
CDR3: CASTKGLNTEAFF

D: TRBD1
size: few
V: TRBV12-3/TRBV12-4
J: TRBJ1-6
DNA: TGTGCCAGCACCGATTCCCAATTCGGGACAGGGTTTAATTCACCCCTCCACTTT
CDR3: CASTDSQFGTGFNSPLHF

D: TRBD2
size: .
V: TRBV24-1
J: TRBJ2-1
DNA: TGTGCCACCAGTGACCAGATTCTAGCGGGAGATAACAATGAGCAGTTCTTC
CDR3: CATSDQILAGDNNEQFF

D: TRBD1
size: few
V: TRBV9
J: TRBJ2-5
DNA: TGTGCCAGTGGGACAGGGTGGACCCAGTACTTC
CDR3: CASGTGWTQYF

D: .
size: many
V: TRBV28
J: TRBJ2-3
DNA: TGTGCCAGCAGACCAAATAGCAAGCGCACAGATACGCAGTATTTT
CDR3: CASRPNSKRTDTQYF

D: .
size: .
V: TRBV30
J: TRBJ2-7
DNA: TGTGCCTGGAGTGACAGCAACCTAGACGAGCAGTACTTC
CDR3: CAWSDSNLDEQYF

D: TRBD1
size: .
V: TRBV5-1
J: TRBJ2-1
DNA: TGCGCCAGCAGCTTGGGGGACAGCCACAATGAGCAGTTCTTC
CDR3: CASSLGDSHNEQFF

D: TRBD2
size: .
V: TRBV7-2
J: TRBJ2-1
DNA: TGTGCCAGCAGCCCACCCCCAGCGGGAGCTGGGCAGTTCTTC
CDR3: CASSPPPAGAGQFF

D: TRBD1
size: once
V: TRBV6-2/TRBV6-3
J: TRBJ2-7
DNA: TGTGCCAGCAGATCGGACAGGGCCGCCTACGAGCAGTACTTC
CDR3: CASRSDRAAYEQYF

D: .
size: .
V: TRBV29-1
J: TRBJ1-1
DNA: TGCAGCGTTGTTCCCACTGAAGCTTTCTTT
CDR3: CSVVPTEAFF